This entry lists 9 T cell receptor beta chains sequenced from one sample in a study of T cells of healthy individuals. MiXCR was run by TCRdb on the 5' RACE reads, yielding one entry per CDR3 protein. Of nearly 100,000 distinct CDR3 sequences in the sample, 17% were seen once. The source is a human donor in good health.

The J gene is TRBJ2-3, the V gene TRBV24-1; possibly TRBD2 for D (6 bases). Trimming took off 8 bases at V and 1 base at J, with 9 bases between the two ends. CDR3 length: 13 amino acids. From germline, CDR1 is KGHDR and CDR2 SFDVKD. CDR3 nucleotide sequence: TGTGCCACCACTAGCGTCGGCACAGATACGCAGTATTTT. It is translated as CATTSVGTDTQYF.

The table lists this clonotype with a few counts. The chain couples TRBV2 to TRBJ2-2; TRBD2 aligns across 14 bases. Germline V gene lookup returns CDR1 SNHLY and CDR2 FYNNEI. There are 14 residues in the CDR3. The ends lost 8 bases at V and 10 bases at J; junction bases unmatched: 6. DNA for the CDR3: TGTGCCAGCTGGGGACTAGCGGGAGAGGAGGAGCTGTTTTTT. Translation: CASWGLAGEEELFF.

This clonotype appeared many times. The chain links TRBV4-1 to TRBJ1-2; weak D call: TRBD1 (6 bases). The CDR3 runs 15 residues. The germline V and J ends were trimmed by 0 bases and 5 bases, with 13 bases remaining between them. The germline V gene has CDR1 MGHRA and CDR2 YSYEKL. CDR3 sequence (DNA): TGCGCCAGCAGCCAAGATTTCAGGGGCGGGTATGGCTACACCTTC. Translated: CASSQDFRGGYGYTF.

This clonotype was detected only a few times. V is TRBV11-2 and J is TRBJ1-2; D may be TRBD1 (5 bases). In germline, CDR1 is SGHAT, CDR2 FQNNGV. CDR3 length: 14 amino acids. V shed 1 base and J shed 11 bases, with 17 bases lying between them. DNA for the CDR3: TGTGCCAGCAGCTTAGCTCAGTCTGCGAGGGGATACACCTTC. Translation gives CASSLAQSARGYTF.

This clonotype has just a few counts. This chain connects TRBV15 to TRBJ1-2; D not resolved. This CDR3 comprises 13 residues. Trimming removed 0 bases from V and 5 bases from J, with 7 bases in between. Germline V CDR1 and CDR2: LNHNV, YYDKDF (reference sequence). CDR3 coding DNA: TGTGCCACCAGCAGAGATCTATCTTATGGCTACACCTTC. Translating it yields CATSRDLSYGYTF.

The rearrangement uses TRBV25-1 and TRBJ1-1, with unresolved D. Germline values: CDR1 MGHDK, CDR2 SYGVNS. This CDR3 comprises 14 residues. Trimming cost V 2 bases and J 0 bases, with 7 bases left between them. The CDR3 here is CASSETGMNTEAFF. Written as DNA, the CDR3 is TGTGCCAGCAGTGAAACGGGAATGAACACTGAAGCTTTCTTT.

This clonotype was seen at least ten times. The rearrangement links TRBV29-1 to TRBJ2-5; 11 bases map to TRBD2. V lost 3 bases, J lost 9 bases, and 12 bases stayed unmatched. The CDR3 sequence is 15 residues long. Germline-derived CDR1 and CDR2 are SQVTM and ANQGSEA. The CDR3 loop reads CSVDSLAGGRSAQYF. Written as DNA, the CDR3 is TGCAGCGTTGACTCTCTAGCGGGAGGTCGGTCGGCCCAGTACTTC.

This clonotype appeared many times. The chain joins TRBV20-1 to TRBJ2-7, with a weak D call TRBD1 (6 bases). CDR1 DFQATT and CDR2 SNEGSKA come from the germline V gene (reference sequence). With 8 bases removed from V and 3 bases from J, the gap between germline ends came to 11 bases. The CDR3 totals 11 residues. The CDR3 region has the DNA TGCAGTCTCGGACAGATCTACGAGCAGTACTTC. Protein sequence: CSLGQIYEQYF.

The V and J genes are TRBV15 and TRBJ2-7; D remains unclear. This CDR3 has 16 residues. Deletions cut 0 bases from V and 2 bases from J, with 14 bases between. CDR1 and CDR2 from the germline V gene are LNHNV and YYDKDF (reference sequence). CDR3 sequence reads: CATSRDLFGDPYEQYF. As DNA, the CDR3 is TGTGCCACCAGCAGAGATCTTTTTGGAGACCCCTACGAGCAGTACTTC.